The T cell receptor beta chain described here comes from a study of OX40 agonist ivuxolimab in advanced cancers. Study overall: Ivuxolimab, an agonistic anti-OX40 (CD134) antibody, was given to patients.

Autoimmune disease history or systemic immunosuppression was exclusionary. TCRdb keeps only in-frame clones here, not all; method: immunoSEQ multiplex PCR. There are fewer than 80,000 clones in the sample; roughly 87% occur only once, and 2% to 2.5% lies in the top ten. The V end was cut by 1 base, the J end by 0 bases, with 13 bases between. CDR1 and CDR2 (germline): SGHVS, FQNEAQ. This CDR3 has 16 amino acids. Source: CD4+ or CD8+ T cells sorted from blood, taken in a trial of the OX40 agonist ivuxolimab. This chain links TRBV7-8 with TRBJ2-7; weak D call: TRBD2 (7 bases). The clonotype originates from an adult with an advanced solid tumor such as melanoma, head and neck, liver or kidney cancer. The CDR3 nucleotides read TGTGCCAGCAGCTTAGGGGGGGGCACGATCTCCTACGAGCAGTACTTC. It yields the protein CASSLGGGTISYEQYF.